Following are 25 T cell receptor beta chains from one sample sequenced in a study of blood T cell repertoires in COVID-19. Assay: immunoSEQ multiplex PCR; the TCRdb copy retains only in-frame clones and omits some. The data contain about 180,000 clones, approximately 78% of them seen just once; the ten biggest clones take up about an eighth. Input material: peripheral blood. These receptor sequences come from a woman of 80 years or more with COVID-19, enrolled during active disease.

The CDR3 here is CASSPDGTPRGYTF. The CDR3 DNA reads as TGTGCCAGCTCACCGGATGGGACACCTAGAGGCTACACCTTC. The rearrangement links TRBV18 to TRBJ1-2, with D tentatively TRBD1 (6 bases). The CDR3 consists of 14 residues. V gave up 3 bases and J gave up 8 bases, with 16 bases separating them. The germline V gene encodes CDR1 KGHSH and CDR2 LQKENI.

The chain employs TRBV7-9 and TRBJ2-2; D call uncertain. CDR1 and CDR2 from the germline V gene are SEHNR and FQNEAQ (reference sequence). V was clipped by 3 bases and J by 7 bases, with 6 bases between them. The CDR3 spans 12 residues. This CDR3 is CASSFPLGELFF. In DNA, the CDR3 is TGTGCCAGCAGCTTTCCTCTCGGGGAGCTGTTTTTT.

The chain employs TRBV6-5 and TRBJ2-1; 7 bases are shared with TRBD2. The CDR3 runs 15 residues. Germline values: CDR1 MNHEY, CDR2 SVGAGI. V lost 6 bases and J lost 2; bases outside the gene matches: 7. CDR3 sequence (DNA): TGTGCCAGCAGCCTGCCTGGGGGGGCCTACAATGAGCAGTTCTTC. Translation: CASSLPGGAYNEQFF.

The genes are TRBV7-2 and TRBJ1-3; weak D call: TRBD1 (5 bases). The CDR3 runs 12 residues. Looked up from germline, CDR1 is SGHTA and CDR2 is FQGNSA. Deletions cut 8 bases from V and 3 bases from J, with 8 bases between. Here the CDR3 reads CASGAYGNTIYF. CDR3 in DNA: TGTGCCAGCGGGGCGTATGGAAACACCATATATTTT. Filled out from reference TRBV7-2 and TRBJ1-3, the complete variable domain reads GAGVSQSPSNKVTEKGKDVELRCDPISGHTALYWYRQSLGQGLEFLIYFQGNSAPDKSGLPSDRFSAERTGGSVSTLTIQRTQQEDSAVYLCASGAYGNTIYFGEGSWLTVV.

This clone was seen a handful of times. The chain has TRBV3-1 (or the pseudogene TRBV3-2) and TRBJ2-7, with 11 bases that match TRBD2. In germline, CDR1 is LGHDT, CDR2 YNNKEL (reference sequence). V dropped 4 bases and J dropped 6; count of bases not matched to a gene: 5. The CDR3 is 14 residues long. In DNA, the CDR3 is TGTGCCAGCAGCCCCGGGACTAGCGGAGGCGAGCAGTACTTC. It is translated as CASSPGTSGGEQYF.

The CDR3 loop is CASSLRGSPLHF. In nucleotides, the CDR3 is TGTGCCAGCAGCTTGAGAGGTTCACCCCTCCACTTT. V is TRBV5-6 and J is TRBJ1-6, with unresolved D. The CDR3 spans 12 residues. V was trimmed by 1 base and J by 9 bases, leaving 5 bases between them. The V gene's germline CDR1 is SGHDT and CDR2 YYEEEE.

The J gene is TRBJ2-1, the V gene TRBV7-8; 15 bases match TRBD2. The CDR3 runs to 17 residues. After removal of 5 bases from V and 8 bases from J, the junction contained 10 bases not matched to a gene. CDR1 is SGHVS and CDR2 is FQNEAQ in the germline V gene. This CDR3 reads CASSPLRTSGRADEQFF. The CDR3 DNA is TGTGCCAGCAGCCCGCTCCGGACTAGCGGGAGGGCCGATGAGCAGTTCTTC.

This clone was recorded many times. This chain joins TRBV9 and TRBJ1-4, with 9 bases identical to TRBD1. The V segment lost 4 bases and the J segment 2 bases; nucleotides outside the gene matches: 6. This CDR3 contains 16 residues. Germline CDR1 reads SGDLS; CDR2 reads YYNGEE. As DNA, the CDR3 is TGTGCCAGCAGCTTTACAGGGGGCGCGACTAATGAAAAACTGTTTTTT. Its translation: CASSFTGGATNEKLFF.

The rearrangement links TRBV5-6 to TRBJ1-2; D gene ambiguous. The CDR3 is 14 residues long. Trimming removed 4 bases from V and 3 bases from J, with 13 bases in between. CDR1 SGHDT and CDR2 YYEEEE come from the germline V gene. The CDR3: CASSLEEVHYGYTF. In nucleotides, the CDR3 is TGTGCCAGCAGCCTCGAAGAGGTACACTATGGCTACACCTTC.

The chain uses TRBV4-3 and TRBJ2-7, with 7 nucleotides matching TRBD2. CDR1 is LGHNA, CDR2 YSLEER, per germline. The V segment lost 0 bases and the J segment 6 bases; nucleotides outside the gene matches: 5. The CDR3 contains 14 residues. The CDR3 reads CASSQEVASGEQYF. The CDR3 coding sequence is TGCGCCAGCAGCCAAGAGGTGGCTAGCGGCGAGCAGTACTTC.

This chain uses TRBV3-1 (or the pseudogene TRBV3-2) with TRBJ2-5; D is possibly TRBD1 (5 bases). V was shortened by 4 bases and J by 5 bases, with 23 bases between the two germline ends. There are 17 residues in the CDR3. Germline V gene data show CDR1 as LGHDT and CDR2 as YNNKEL (reference sequence). In DNA, the CDR3 is TGTGCCAGCAGCCCCAGGCTACTTACAGGCCGAGTGGAGACCCAGTACTTC. This encodes CASSPRLLTGRVETQYF.

The chain has TRBV30 and TRBJ2-7; tentatively, D is TRBD1 (5 bases). Per germline, CDR1 GTSNPN and CDR2 SVGIG (reference sequence). The CDR3 extends over 13 amino acids. Trimming removed 5 bases from V and 3 bases from J, with 14 bases in between. CDR3 in amino acids: CAWGKTVDYEQYF. Written as DNA, the CDR3 is TGTGCCTGGGGAAAGACAGTGGACTACGAGCAGTACTTC.

This clone was seen a few times. The gene calls are TRBV9 and TRBJ2-1; 11 positions match TRBD2. This CDR3 region has 14 residues. Germline CDR1 SGDLS, CDR2 YYNGEE. V lost 1 base, J lost 9 bases, and 3 bases stayed unmatched. CDR3 sequence (DNA): TGTGCCAGCAGCGTAATCGGGACTAGCGGTGAGCAGTTCTTC. Amino acids: CASSVIGTSGEQFF.

The J gene is TRBJ1-2, the V gene TRBV3-1 (or the pseudogene TRBV3-2); perhaps TRBD1 as D (6 bases). V dropped 3 bases and J dropped 4 bases, with 12 bases sitting between them. The CDR3 contains 14 residues. CDR1 and CDR2 from the germline V gene are LGHDT and YNNKEL (reference sequence). The CDR3 loop reads CASSHGQPVYGYTF. CDR3 coding DNA: TGTGCCAGCAGCCACGGACAGCCAGTCTATGGCTACACCTTC.

The chain is built from TRBV6-6 and TRBJ2-5; possible D gene TRBD2, 6 bases. Per the germline V gene, CDR1 is MNHNY and CDR2 is SVGAGI (reference sequence). V was trimmed by 7 bases and J by 2 bases, leaving 11 bases between them. This CDR3 is built from 13 residues. The CDR3: CASNFGGQETQYF. Written as DNA, the CDR3 is TGTGCCAGCAATTTCGGGGGTCAAGAGACCCAGTACTTC.

The genes are TRBV4-2 and TRBJ2-5; 7 bases agree with TRBD2. The CDR3 length is 14 residues. The V gene's germline CDR1 is LGHNA and CDR2 YNFKEQ. The V segment lost 4 bases and the J segment 1 base; nucleotides outside the gene matches: 3. CDR3 sequence (DNA): TGTGCCAGCAGCCTCGGGACTACCCAAGAGACCCAGTACTTC. Its protein is CASSLGTTQETQYF.

J is TRBJ2-2 and V is TRBV19; possibly TRBD2 for D (5 bases). CDR3 length: 15 residues. Germline V gene lookup returns CDR1 LNHDA and CDR2 SQIVND (reference sequence). V lost 5 bases, J lost 1 base, and 11 bases lay in between. In DNA, the CDR3 is TGTGCCAGTAGTCCCCGGACTGAGAACACCGGGGAGCTGTTTTTT. Encoded protein: CASSPRTENTGELFF.

The gene calls are TRBV28 and TRBJ2-3, with 10 bases aligning to TRBD2. Germline CDR1 and CDR2: MDHEN and SYDVKM. The CDR3 covers 20 residues. V lost 6 bases and J lost 1; bases outside the gene matches: 19. As DNA, the CDR3 is TGTGCCAGCAGGCCCCACCGGTTAGGTAGCGGGAGGTTTGGCACAGATACGCAGTATTTT. Translating gives CASRPHRLGSGRFGTDTQYF.

The chain joins TRBV29-1 to TRBJ1-1, with 7 bases identical to TRBD1. V lost 2 bases, J lost 5 bases, and 5 bases stayed unmatched. Germline CDR1 is SQVTM and CDR2 is ANQGSEA. The CDR3 covers 13 residues. The CDR3 spells CSVERARGTEAFF. In DNA form, the CDR3 reads TGCAGCGTTGAAAGGGCCAGGGGGACTGAAGCTTTCTTT.

CDR3 DNA sequence: TGTGCCAGCAGCCCGGGACTAGCGGGCGGGCTGTACTTC. Its protein product is CASSPGLAGGLYF. The chain links TRBV7-2 to TRBJ2-7; TRBD2 aligns across 12 bases. Germline CDR1 reads SGHTA; CDR2 reads FQGNSA. The CDR3 has 13 amino acids. The V gene end was trimmed by 5 bases and the J gene end by 12 bases; junction bases not matched to a gene: 8. The variable domain in full, with the rest retrieved from reference TRBV7-2 and TRBJ2-7, is GAGVSQSPSNKVTEKGKDVELRCDPISGHTALYWYRQSLGQGLEFLIYFQGNSAPDKSGLPSDRFSAERTGGSVSTLTIQRTQQEDSAVYLCASSPGLAGGLYFGPGTRLTVT.

This clone has only a few counts. The chain combines TRBV19 with TRBJ2-7; maybe TRBD1 (5 bases). The CDR3 has 14 amino acids. Germline CDR1 reads LNHDA; CDR2 reads SQIVND (reference sequence). The germline V and J ends were trimmed by 3 bases and 3 bases, with 12 bases remaining between them. CDR3: CASSMEGAYYEQYF. In nucleotides, the CDR3 is TGTGCCAGTAGTATGGAAGGGGCATACTACGAGCAGTACTTC.

V usage is TRBV29-1 and J usage is TRBJ1-4, with a tentative D call TRBD1 (6 bases). With 2 bases removed from V and 8 bases from J, the gap between germline ends came to 6 bases. The CDR3 consists of 11 residues. Germline CDR1 reads SQVTM; CDR2 reads ANQGSEA. CDR3 DNA: TGCAGCGTTGAAAGGGGGGAAAAACTGTTTTTT. As protein: CSVERGEKLFF.

The rearrangement links TRBV24-1 to TRBJ1-2; TRBD1 might be the D (6 bases). Trimming left V 6 bases short and J 6 bases short, with 16 bases between. This CDR3 is built from 14 residues. CDR1 and CDR2 from the germline V gene are KGHDR and SFDVKD. The CDR3 DNA follows: TGTGCCACCAGTTCTTACGGGACACCCAATGGCTACACCTTC. It yields the protein CATSSYGTPNGYTF.

The chain recombines TRBV7-9 with TRBJ1-2; TRBD1 matches at 7 bases. Germline V gene lookup returns CDR1 SEHNR and CDR2 FQNEAQ (reference sequence). CDR3 length: 15 residues. Unmatched junction bases numbered 7, after V lost 3 bases and J lost 3 bases. CDR3 coding DNA: TGTGCCAGCAGCTTCCGGGACAGTAATGACTATGGCTACACCTTC. Amino acids: CASSFRDSNDYGYTF.

The chain recombines TRBV28 with TRBJ1-3, with TRBD1 matching 10 bases. The V gene end was trimmed by 5 bases and the J gene end by 2 bases; junction bases not matched to a gene: 6. CDR1 is MDHEN and CDR2 is SYDVKM in the germline V gene. CDR3 length: 16 amino acids. CDR3 loop: CASSIPGTGAGNTIYF. CDR3 sequence (DNA): TGTGCCAGCAGTATCCCCGGGACAGGGGCTGGAAACACCATATATTTT.